This is a list of T cell receptor beta chains from one sample in a study of patients and donors after allogeneic stem cell transplantation. A single record per CDR3 protein comes from TCRdb applying MiXCR to the RT-PCR reads. The sample has tens of thousands of distinct CDR3 sequences, around 46% seen once. The source material was blood, either unsorted or a sorted T cell fraction (not recorded which). The receptors originated from a human donor who was either an allogeneic HSCT recipient or a stem cell or donor lymphocyte infusion donor (not recorded which). It is not recorded whose cells these are; they may come from a transplant donor. The CDR3 runs from the conserved cysteine through the conserved F or W. The D gene is left open where the match is weak. Size tells how often a clone was seen (once, few, many) or the class of an expanded clone, and some rows leave it out.

CDR3aa | CDR3nt | abundance | d_gene | j_gene | v_gene
CASSRSRTGGTEAFF | TGTGCCAGCAGCCGATCAAGAACAGGGGGCACTGAAGCTTTCTTT | NA | TRBD1 | TRBJ1-1 | TRBV4-2
CATSTRAGRANEQFF | TGTGCCACCAGCACCCGGGCCGGACGAGCCAATGAGCAGTTCTTC | NA | NA | TRBJ2-1 | TRBV15
CASGLGDRDRWNTEAFF | TGTGCCAGCGGGCTGGGGGACAGGGATAGGTGGAACACTGAAGCTTTCTTT | few | TRBD1 | TRBJ1-1 | TRBV2
CASSQAPWYQPQHF | TGCGCCAGCAGCCAAGCCCCTTGGTATCAGCCCCAGCATTTT | NA | NA | TRBJ1-5 | TRBV4-1
CSVPGGPREAFF | TGCAGCGTTCCAGGGGGACCCAGGGAAGCTTTCTTT | NA | TRBD1 | TRBJ1-1 | TRBV29-1
CASRAWGVEGNTIYF | TGTGCCAGCAGAGCCTGGGGAGTAGAAGGAAACACCATATATTTT | few | NA | TRBJ1-3 | TRBV7-2
CASSQGTVPNTEAFF | TGTGCCAGCAGCCAAGGGACAGTACCGAACACTGAAGCTTTCTTT | NA | NA | TRBJ1-1 | TRBV3-1
CASMAGRWNTEAFF | TGTGCCAGTATGGCAGGCCGGTGGAACACTGAAGCTTTCTTT | NA | NA | TRBJ1-1 | TRBV19
CASSQDRRQGYGYTF | TGCGCCAGCAGCCAAGATCGGAGACAGGGGTATGGCTACACCTTC | few | TRBD1 | TRBJ1-2 | TRBV4-3
CASSQRVFTDTQYF | TGCGCCAGCAGCCAACGGGTGTTTACAGATACGCAGTATTTT | NA | NA | TRBJ2-3 | TRBV4-3
CASSLGPGNQPQHF | TGTGCCAGCAGTTTGGGCCCGGGCAATCAGCCCCAGCATTTT | few | NA | TRBJ1-5 | TRBV12-3/TRBV12-4
CASSPTGVGGEKLFF | TGCGCCAGCAGCCCGACAGGGGTAGGCGGAGAAAAACTGTTTTTT | few | TRBD1 | TRBJ1-4 | TRBV5-1